This TCR beta chain stems from a study of CD8+ T cells in alopecia areata (dated by TCRdb to 2016 to 2019). Background for the entire study: The treated patients, all with moderate-to-severe alopecia areata, were enrolled in an open-label pilot trial of oral tofacitinib given at 5 to 10 mg twice daily. Patients stayed on tofacitinib for 6 to 18 months and then had 6 months of follow-up off drug so that delayed response and recurrence could be assessed. In both human patients and the C3H/HeJ mouse model, the study applied high-throughput TCRbeta sequencing to look at T cell clonal expansion in alopecia areata. Scalp tissue and sorted CD4+ and CD8+ peripheral blood T cells from patchy and totalis/universalis alopecia areata patients and from healthy controls were covered by human TCRbeta sequencing. Patients on tofacitinib were biopsied at baseline and after 4 and 24 weeks of treatment, and several of the patients also had a later scalp biopsy. Clonality in the scalp was compared among normal scalp (n=4), patchy alopecia areata scalp (n=8), and alopecia totalis/universalis scalp (n=8). The RNA source kit depended on sample type: the PAXgene miRNA kit for fixed scalp, the miRNeasy kit for PBMCs, and the RNeasy kit for mouse skin. Amplification of TCRbeta CDR3 regions was done by immunoSEQ multiplex PCR using 35 Vbeta forward primers and 13 Jbeta reverse primers.

As concerns this clone: The clone's antigen remains unknown. Qualities for individual bases were not recorded, and no much larger clone is one base off.

Libraries were prepared through the immunoSEQ multiplex PCR assay. To provide template for TCR sequencing, every sample had RNA extracted and reverse transcribed into cDNA. First-strand cDNA was synthesized with SuperScript III using a 2:1 mix of oligo-dT and random hexamers. A synthetic immune receptor repertoire was used to measure amplification bias, and any remaining bias was corrected computationally. In the authors' own workflow: Raw reads were preprocessed for error removal, and CDR3 was defined according to IMGT conventions as running from the conserved cysteine to phenylalanine. Clonality was computed by normalizing Shannon entropy by log2 of the number of productive unique TCRs and subtracting the result from 1. CD4 or CD8 identity of scalp clones was inferred by cross-referencing scalp TCRbeta sequences with sorted blood CD4 and CD8 repertoires. TCRdb re-hosts the immuneACCESS table, in-frame sequences only. Its copies lack some clones; in the studies checked, an unresolved V gene accounts for under half of them, and the cause for the rest is not known. The DNA gave D and trimming, while V, J and clone size come from that table. The sample records about 140,000 clones, 58% of which are singletons. Approximately 6.5% of the sample belongs to the ten largest clones.

From a lookup of the germline V gene, CDR1 and CDR2 are SGHTA and FQGTGA. V sheds 5 bases and J sheds 5 bases, leaving 11 bases between their ends. The CDR3 measures 13 amino acids from cysteine to phenylalanine. Only the CDR3 portion is preserved as DNA: 39 bases, with reading frame beginning at the first base. The time point label corresponds to: baseline before oral tofacitinib. From alopecia areata patients, peripheral blood was collected along with lesional scalp punch biopsies. PBMCs were separated by density centrifugation and stained for CD3, CD4 and CD8, after which CD4+ and CD8+ T cells were sorted on a FACSAria. General study outcomes and caveats: Shared TCR sequences between patients were less evident than in mice, which may be partly attributable to HLA diversity in the patient population. Unlike mouse skin, where gammadelta T cells dominate, normal human skin contains resident alphabeta T cells that get sequenced too, which complicates analysis of the scalp TCR repertoire. Compared with normal scalp, lesional scalp, particularly in alopecia totalis/universalis, had higher clonality and more expanded CD8+ clones, which suggests antigenic drive.

The chain couples TRBV7-3 to TRBJ2-3, with TRBD1 as a weak D call on 6 bases. Here the sequenced sample was CD4+ T cells sorted from blood, taken at week 0. The receptor comes from a human donor with alopecia areata. The nucleotide sequence is given as TGTGCCAGCAGCCGGACAGAAAAAGATACGCAGTATTTT. Its protein product is CASSRTEKDTQYF.